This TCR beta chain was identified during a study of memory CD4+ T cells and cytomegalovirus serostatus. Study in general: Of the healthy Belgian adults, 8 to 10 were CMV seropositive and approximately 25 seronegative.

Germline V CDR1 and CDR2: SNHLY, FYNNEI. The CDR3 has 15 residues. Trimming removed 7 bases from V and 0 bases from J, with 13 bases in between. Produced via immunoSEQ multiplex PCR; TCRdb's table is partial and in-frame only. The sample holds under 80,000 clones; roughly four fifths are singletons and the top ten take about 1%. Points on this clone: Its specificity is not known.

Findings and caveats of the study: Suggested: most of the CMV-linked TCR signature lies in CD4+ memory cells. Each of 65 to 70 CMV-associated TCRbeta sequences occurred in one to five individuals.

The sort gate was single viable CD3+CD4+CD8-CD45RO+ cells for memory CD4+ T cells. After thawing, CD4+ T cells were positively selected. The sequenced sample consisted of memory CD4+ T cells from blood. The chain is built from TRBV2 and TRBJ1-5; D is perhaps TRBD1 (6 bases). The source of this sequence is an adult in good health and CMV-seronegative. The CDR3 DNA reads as TGTGCCAGCACCCCACAGGGACATAGCAATCAGCCCCAGCATTTT. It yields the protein CASTPQGHSNQPQHF.